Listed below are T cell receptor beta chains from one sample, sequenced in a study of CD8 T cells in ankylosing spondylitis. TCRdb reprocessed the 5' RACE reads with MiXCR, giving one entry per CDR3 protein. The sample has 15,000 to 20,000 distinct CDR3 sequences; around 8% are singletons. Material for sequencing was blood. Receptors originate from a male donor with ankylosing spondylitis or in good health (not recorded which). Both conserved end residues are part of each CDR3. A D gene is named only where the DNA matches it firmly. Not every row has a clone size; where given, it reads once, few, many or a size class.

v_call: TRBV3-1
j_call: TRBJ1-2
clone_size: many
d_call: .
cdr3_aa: CASSQPLDGGYGYTF
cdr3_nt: TGTGCCAGCAGCCAACCTTTGGACGGGGGCTATGGCTACACCTTC

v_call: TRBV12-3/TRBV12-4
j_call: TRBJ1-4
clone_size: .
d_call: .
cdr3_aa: CASSLGGEANEKLFF
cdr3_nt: TGTGCCAGCAGTTTAGGAGGGGAAGCTAATGAAAAACTGTTTTTT

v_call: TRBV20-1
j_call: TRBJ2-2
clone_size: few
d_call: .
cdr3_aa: CSADNTGPSNTGELFF
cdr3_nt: TGCAGTGCTGATAATACTGGGCCATCGAACACCGGGGAGCTGTTTTTT

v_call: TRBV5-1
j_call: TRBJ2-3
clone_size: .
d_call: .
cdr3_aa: CASSLAGFGDTQYF
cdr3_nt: TGCGCCAGCAGCTTGGCCGGGTTCGGCGATACGCAGTATTTT

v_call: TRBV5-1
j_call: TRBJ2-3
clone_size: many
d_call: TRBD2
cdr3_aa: CASEAGERTDTQYF
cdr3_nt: TGCGCCAGCGAGGCGGGGGAGCGCACAGATACGCAGTATTTT

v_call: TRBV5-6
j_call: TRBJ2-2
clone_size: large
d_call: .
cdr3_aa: CASSPRGADTGELFF
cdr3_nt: TGTGCCAGCAGCCCAAGGGGGGCCGACACCGGGGAGCTGTTTTTT

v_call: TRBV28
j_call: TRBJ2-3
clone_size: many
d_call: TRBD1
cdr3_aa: CASSWTGGGTDTQYF
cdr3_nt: TGTGCCAGCAGCTGGACAGGGGGTGGCACAGATACGCAGTATTTT

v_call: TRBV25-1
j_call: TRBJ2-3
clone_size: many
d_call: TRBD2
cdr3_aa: CASSERAGFADTQYF
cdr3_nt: TGTGCCAGCAGTGAACGAGCGGGATTCGCAGATACGCAGTATTTT

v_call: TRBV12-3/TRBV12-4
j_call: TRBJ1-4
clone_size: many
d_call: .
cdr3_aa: CASSVGAATNEKLFF
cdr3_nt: TGTGCCAGCAGCGTCGGGGCAGCAACTAATGAAAAACTGTTTTTT

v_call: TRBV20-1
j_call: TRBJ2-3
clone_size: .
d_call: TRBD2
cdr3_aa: CSARVGLAADTDTQYF
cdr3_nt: TGCAGTGCTAGAGTTGGACTAGCGGCAGACACAGATACGCAGTATTTT

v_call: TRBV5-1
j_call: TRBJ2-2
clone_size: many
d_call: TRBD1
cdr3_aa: CASSLGDRGTGELFF
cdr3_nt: TGCGCCAGCAGCTTGGGGGACAGAGGGACCGGGGAGCTGTTTTTT

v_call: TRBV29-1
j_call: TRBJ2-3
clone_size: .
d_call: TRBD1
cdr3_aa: CSVRTGHTDTQYF
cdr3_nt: TGCAGCGTTCGGACAGGCCACACAGATACGCAGTATTTT

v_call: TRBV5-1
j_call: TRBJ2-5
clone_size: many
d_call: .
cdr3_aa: CASSSQVEETQYF
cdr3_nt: TGCGCCAGCAGCTCACAGGTGGAGGAGACCCAGTACTTC

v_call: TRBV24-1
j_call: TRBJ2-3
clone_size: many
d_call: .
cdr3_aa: CATSDFGTDTQYF
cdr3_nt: TGTGCCACCAGTGATTTTGGCACAGATACGCAGTATTTT

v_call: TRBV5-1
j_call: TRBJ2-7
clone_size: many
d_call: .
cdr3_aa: CASSPTASKDEQYF
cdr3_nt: TGCGCCAGCAGCCCCACCGCTTCTAAGGACGAGCAGTACTTC

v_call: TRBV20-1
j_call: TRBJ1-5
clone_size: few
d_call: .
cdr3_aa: CSARDYGRNQYNQPQHF
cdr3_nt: TGCAGTGCTAGAGATTACGGACGAAACCAATACAATCAGCCCCAGCATTTT

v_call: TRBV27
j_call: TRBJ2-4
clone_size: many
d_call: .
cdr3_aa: CASSAPGRRNIQYF
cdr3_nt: TGTGCCAGCAGTGCCCCAGGACGGAGAAACATTCAGTACTTC

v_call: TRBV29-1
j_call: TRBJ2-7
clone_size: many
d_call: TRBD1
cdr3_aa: CSVAWTGGTNEQYF
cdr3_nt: TGCAGCGTGGCCTGGACAGGGGGAACGAACGAGCAGTACTTC

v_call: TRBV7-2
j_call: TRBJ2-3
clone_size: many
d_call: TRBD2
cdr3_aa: CASSLNSGRASTDTQYF
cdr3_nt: TGTGCCAGCAGCTTAAATAGCGGGAGGGCTAGCACAGATACGCAGTATTTT

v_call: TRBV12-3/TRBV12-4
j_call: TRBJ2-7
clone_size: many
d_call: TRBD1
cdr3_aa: CASSFRTGSYEQYF
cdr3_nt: TGTGCCAGCAGTTTTCGGACAGGGTCCTACGAGCAGTACTTC

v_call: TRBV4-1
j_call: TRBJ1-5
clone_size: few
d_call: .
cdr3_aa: CASSQGKGDQPQHF
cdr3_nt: TGCGCCAGCAGCCAAGGGAAGGGAGATCAGCCCCAGCATTTT

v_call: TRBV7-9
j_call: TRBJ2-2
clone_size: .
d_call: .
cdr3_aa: CASSLARGEVGELFF
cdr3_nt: TGTGCCAGCAGCTTAGCCCGAGGGGAGGTCGGGGAGCTGTTTTTT

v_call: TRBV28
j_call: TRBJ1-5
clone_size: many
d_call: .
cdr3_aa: CASSFSQLTQHF
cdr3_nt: TGTGCCAGCAGTTTTTCGCAGTTGACCCAGCATTTT

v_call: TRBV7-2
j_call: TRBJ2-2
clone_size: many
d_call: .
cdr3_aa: CASSYQRTNTGELFF
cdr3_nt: TGTGCCAGCAGCTACCAACGAACGAACACCGGGGAGCTGTTTTTT

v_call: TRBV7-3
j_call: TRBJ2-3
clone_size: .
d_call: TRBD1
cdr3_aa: CASSSDRGDTQYF
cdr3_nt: TGTGCCAGCAGCTCGGACAGGGGTGATACGCAGTATTTT

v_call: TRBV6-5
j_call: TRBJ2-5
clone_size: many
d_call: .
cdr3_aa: CASSYSNLGTQYF
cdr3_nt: TGTGCCAGCAGTTACTCTAACTTGGGGACCCAGTACTTC

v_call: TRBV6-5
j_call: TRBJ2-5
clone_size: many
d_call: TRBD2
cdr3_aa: CASSLAGTSVQETQYF
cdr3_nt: TGTGCCAGCAGTTTAGCCGGGACTAGCGTACAAGAGACCCAGTACTTC

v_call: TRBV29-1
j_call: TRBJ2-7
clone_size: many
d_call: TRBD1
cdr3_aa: CSVDGTGGDEQYF
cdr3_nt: TGCAGCGTTGACGGGACAGGGGGCGACGAGCAGTACTTC

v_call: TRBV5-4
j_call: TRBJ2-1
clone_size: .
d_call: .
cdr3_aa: CASSFPTARQGNEQFF
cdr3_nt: TGTGCCAGCAGCTTCCCTACAGCCCGGCAGGGAAATGAGCAGTTCTTC

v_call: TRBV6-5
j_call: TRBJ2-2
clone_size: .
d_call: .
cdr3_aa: CASRTDSNTGELFF
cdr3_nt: TGTGCCAGCAGGACAGACTCGAACACCGGGGAGCTGTTTTTT

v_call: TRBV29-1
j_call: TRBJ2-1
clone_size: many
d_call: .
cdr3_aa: CSAYWASYNEQFF
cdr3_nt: TGCAGCGCCTACTGGGCATCCTACAATGAGCAGTTCTTC

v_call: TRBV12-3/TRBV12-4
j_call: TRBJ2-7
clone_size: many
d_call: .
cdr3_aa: CASSLAQPGTYEQYF
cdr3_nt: TGTGCCAGCAGTTTAGCCCAACCAGGGACGTACGAGCAGTACTTC

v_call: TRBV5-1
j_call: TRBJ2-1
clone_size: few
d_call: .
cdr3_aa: CASSLDFPGDHEQFF
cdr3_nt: TGCGCCAGCAGCTTGGACTTCCCGGGAGACCATGAGCAGTTCTTC

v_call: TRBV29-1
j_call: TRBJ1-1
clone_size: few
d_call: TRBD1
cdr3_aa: CSATGQGTEAFF
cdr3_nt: TGCAGCGCTACCGGACAGGGGACTGAAGCTTTCTTT

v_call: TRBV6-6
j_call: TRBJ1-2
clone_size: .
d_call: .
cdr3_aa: CASSATAQGTDYGYTF
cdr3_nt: TGTGCCAGCAGTGCCACGGCTCAGGGAACTGACTATGGCTACACCTTC

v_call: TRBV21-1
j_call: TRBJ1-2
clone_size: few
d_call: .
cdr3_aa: CASTLLALANYGYTF
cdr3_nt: TGTGCCAGCACACTTCTAGCCCTAGCTAACTATGGCTACACCTTC

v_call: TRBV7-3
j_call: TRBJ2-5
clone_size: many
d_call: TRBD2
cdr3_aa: CASSRTSAETQYF
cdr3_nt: TGTGCCAGCAGCCGCACTAGCGCGGAGACCCAGTACTTC

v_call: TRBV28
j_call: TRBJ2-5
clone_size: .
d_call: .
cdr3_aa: CASSGQETQYF
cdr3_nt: TGTGCCAGCAGTGGACAAGAGACCCAGTACTTC

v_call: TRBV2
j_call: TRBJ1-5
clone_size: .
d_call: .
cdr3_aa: CASSEASRENQPQHF
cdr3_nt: TGTGCCAGCAGTGAAGCATCCAGAGAGAATCAGCCCCAGCATTTT

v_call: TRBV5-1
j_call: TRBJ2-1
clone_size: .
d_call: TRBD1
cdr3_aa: CASSLGTGGYNEQFF
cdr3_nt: TGCGCCAGCAGCTTAGGGACAGGGGGCTACAATGAGCAGTTCTTC

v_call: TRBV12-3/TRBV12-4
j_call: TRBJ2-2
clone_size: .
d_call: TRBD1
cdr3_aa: CASSRTGSGELFF
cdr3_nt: TGTGCCAGCAGCCGGACAGGGTCCGGGGAGCTGTTTTTT

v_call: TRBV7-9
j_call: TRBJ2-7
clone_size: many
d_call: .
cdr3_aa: CASSLEHQGEQYF
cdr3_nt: TGTGCCAGCAGCTTAGAACACCAAGGCGAGCAGTACTTC

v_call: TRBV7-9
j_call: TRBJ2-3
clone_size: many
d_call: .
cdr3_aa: CASSPPGQLTSDTQYF
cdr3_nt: TGTGCCAGCAGCCCACCGGGACAACTAACTTCAGATACGCAGTATTTT

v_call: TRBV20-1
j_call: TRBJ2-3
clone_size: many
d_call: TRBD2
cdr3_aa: CSAREFSGGTDTQYF
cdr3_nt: TGCAGTGCTAGAGAATTTAGCGGGGGCACAGATACGCAGTATTTT

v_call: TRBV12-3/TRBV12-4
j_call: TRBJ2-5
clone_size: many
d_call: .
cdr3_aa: CASRRQFQETQYF
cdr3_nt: TGTGCCAGCAGGCGACAGTTCCAAGAGACCCAGTACTTC

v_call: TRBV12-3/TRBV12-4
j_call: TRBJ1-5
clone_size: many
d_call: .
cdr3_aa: CASSYRQTHHQPQHF
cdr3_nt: TGTGCCAGCAGTTATCGCCAGACACACCATCAGCCCCAGCATTTT

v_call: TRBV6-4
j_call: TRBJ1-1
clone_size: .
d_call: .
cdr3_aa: CASSDPPGHMLTEAFF
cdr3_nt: TGTGCCAGCAGTGACCCTCCGGGACATATGCTTACTGAAGCTTTCTTT

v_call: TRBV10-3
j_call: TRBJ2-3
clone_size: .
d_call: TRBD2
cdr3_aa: CAITLAENTDTQYF
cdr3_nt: TGTGCCATCACTCTAGCGGAGAACACAGATACGCAGTATTTT

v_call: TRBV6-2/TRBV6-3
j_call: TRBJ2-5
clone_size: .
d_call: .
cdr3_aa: CASSYSTAGAGQETQYF
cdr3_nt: TGTGCCAGCAGTTACTCGACCGCGGGGGCCGGCCAAGAGACCCAGTACTTC

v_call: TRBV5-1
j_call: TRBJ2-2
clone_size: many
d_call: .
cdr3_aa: CASSLPTMAGELFF
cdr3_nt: TGCGCCAGCAGCTTACCGACGATGGCCGGGGAGCTGTTTTTT

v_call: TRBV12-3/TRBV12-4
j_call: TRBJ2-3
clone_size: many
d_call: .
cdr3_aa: CASSLRGISTDTQYF
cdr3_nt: TGTGCCAGCAGTTTAAGGGGGATTAGCACAGATACGCAGTATTTT

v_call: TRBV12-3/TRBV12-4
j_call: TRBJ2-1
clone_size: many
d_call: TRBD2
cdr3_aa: CASSPRWSGRYNEQFF
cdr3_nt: TGTGCCAGCAGCCCAAGGTGGAGCGGGAGGTACAATGAGCAGTTCTTC

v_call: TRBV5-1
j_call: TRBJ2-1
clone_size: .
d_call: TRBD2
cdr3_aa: CASRLAVRTEQFF
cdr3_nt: TGCGCCAGCAGGCTAGCGGTTAGGACTGAGCAGTTCTTC

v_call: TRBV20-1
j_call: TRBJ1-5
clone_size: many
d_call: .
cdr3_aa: CSARPPLQGDQPQHF
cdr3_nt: TGCAGTGCTAGACCTCCCTTACAAGGGGATCAGCCCCAGCATTTT

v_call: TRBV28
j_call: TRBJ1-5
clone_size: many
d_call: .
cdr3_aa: CASSPLQGLSSNQPQHF
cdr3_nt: TGTGCCAGCAGTCCACTACAGGGCCTGTCTAGCAATCAGCCCCAGCATTTT

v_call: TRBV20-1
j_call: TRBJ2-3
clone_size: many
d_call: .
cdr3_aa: CSARDSGFGTDTQYF
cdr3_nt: TGCAGTGCTAGGGACTCTGGCTTTGGCACAGATACGCAGTATTTT

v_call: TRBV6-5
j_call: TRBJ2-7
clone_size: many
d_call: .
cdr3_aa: CASRDHSYEQYF
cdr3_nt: TGTGCCAGCAGGGACCACTCCTACGAGCAGTACTTC

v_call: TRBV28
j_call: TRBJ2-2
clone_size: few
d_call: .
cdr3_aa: CASSLVGVRTGELFF
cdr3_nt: TGTGCCAGCAGTTTAGTTGGTGTTCGGACCGGGGAGCTGTTTTTT